Detailed here is one T cell receptor (beta chain). Clones were sequenced by immunoSEQ multiplex PCR, and TCRdb holds only the in-frame ones, with some missing. Of about 160,000 clones in the sample, roughly 83% were seen once. The sample belongs to a study of blood T cell repertoires in COVID-19. Trimming took 5 bases from V and 7 from J, leaving 17 bases between them. This CDR3 is built from 15 residues. The germline CDR1 and CDR2 sequences are LNHDA and SQIVND (reference sequence). This TCR derives from an elderly woman with active or convalescent COVID-19. The sample taken for sequencing was peripheral blood. The rearrangement joins TRBV19 to TRBJ1-4; maybe TRBD1 (6 bases). CDR3 residues: CASSLQGQGSEKLFF. For the CDR3, the DNA is TGTGCCAGTAGTCTACAGGGCCAAGGGAGTGAAAAACTGTTTTTT.